Following are 18 T cell receptor beta chains from one sample sequenced in a study of vaccination effects on CD4 cells after COVID-19. ViraFEST expansion of antigen-specific CD4+ T cells with viral peptide pools preceded sequencing. Following 10 days of culture, CD4+ T cells were isolated. Generated by immunoSEQ multiplex PCR, the TCRdb table keeps only in-frame clones and is missing some. The table lists roughly 76,000 clones, roughly 80% of them singletons. Their antigen targets remain unknown. The specimen comprised CD4+ T cells from PBMCs cultured with HCoV-229E spike peptides, sampled before COVID-19 vaccination. The receptors were sampled from a human donor who received a COVID-19 vaccine.

The V and J genes are TRBV2 and TRBJ2-2, with D tentatively TRBD1 or TRBD2 (6 bases each). The V end was cut by 8 bases, the J end by 3 bases, with 16 bases between. The germline V gene has CDR1 SNHLY and CDR2 FYNNEI. The CDR3 is 15 amino acids. In DNA, the CDR3 is TGTGCCAGCTGTCCGCGGAGGGGGGACACCGGGGAGCTGTTTTTT. Translated: CASCPRRGDTGELFF. The variable domain in full, with the rest retrieved from reference TRBV2 and TRBJ2-2, is EPEVTQTPSHQVTQMGQEVILRCVPISNHLYFYWYRQILGQKVEFLVSFYNNEISEKSEIFDDQFSVERPDGSNFTLKIRSTKLEDSAMYFCASCPRRGDTGELFFGEGSRLTVL.

The rearrangement uses TRBV6-2 or TRBV6-3 and TRBJ2-7; D is undetermined. V lost 2 bases, J lost 3 bases, and 11 bases lay in between. Per the germline V gene, CDR1 is MNHEY and CDR2 is SVGEGT. The CDR3 sequence is 14 residues long. The CDR3 coding sequence is TGTGCCAGCAGTTACGTTGAGAGCCGCTACGAGCAGTACGTC. This encodes CASSYVESRYEQYV.

This clone was observed a single time. This rearrangement joins TRBV28 to TRBJ1-2; 7 bases map to TRBD1. This CDR3 has 13 residues. V lost 8 bases to trimming and J lost 5 bases; unmatched junction nucleotides: 8. Germline CDR1 MDHEN, CDR2 SYDVKM. The CDR3 sequence is CASGPGGSYGYTF. CDR3 nucleotides: TGTGCCAGCGGCCCAGGGGGTTCGTATGGCTACACCTTC.

The chain uses TRBV6-5 and TRBJ1-4; TRBD1 agrees at 12 bases. J lost 5 bases, V lost 4 bases, and 5 bases had no gene match. The CDR3 length is 16 residues. In germline, CDR1 is MNHEY, CDR2 SVGAGI. The CDR3 sequence: CASSSGQGARNEKLFF. The CDR3 DNA reads TGTGCCAGCAGTTCGGGACAGGGGGCGCGGAATGAAAAACTGTTTTTT.

This clone has just a few counts. This chain joins TRBV28 and TRBJ1-5; possibly TRBD1 for D (6 bases). CDR1 is MDHEN and CDR2 is SYDVKM in the germline V gene. The CDR3 is made up of 16 amino acids. V was clipped by 6 bases and J by 1 base, with 16 bases between them. CDR3 nucleotide sequence: TGTGCCAGCAGCCCCGCCGGGACAACCAGCAATCAGCCCCAGCATTTT. This translates into CASSPAGTTSNQPQHF.

The chain's CDR3 is CASGRQGNNQPQHF. The CDR3 DNA is TGTGCTAGTGGCCGACAGGGGAACAATCAGCCCCAGCATTTT. The chain joins TRBV12-5 to TRBJ1-5; 8 bases match TRBD1. Germline CDR1 reads LGHNT; CDR2 reads FRNRAP. Trimming took 6 bases from V and 3 from J; bases not matched to a gene: 4. This CDR3 is 14 amino acids long.

This clone is a singleton in its sample. The chain combines TRBV27 with TRBJ2-2; D is possibly TRBD2 (8 bases). The germline V gene encodes CDR1 MNHEY and CDR2 SMNVEV (reference sequence). This CDR3 has 16 residues. V gave up 7 bases and J gave up 7 bases, with 22 bases separating them. CDR3 sequence: CASTREGASGIGELFF. The CDR3 region has the DNA TGTGCCAGCACCCGGGAGGGGGCTAGTGGCATCGGGGAGCTGTTTTTT.

The chain couples TRBV27 to TRBJ2-5, with D unresolved. The ends were cut back, 5 bases at V and 0 bases at J, with 10 bases in the middle. The CDR3 spans 14 residues. Germline V CDR1 and CDR2: MNHEY, SMNVEV (reference sequence). DNA for the CDR3: TGTGCCAGCAGTCCCCGACATAACCAAGAGACCCAGTACTTC. It is translated as CASSPRHNQETQYF.

The CDR3: CASSLRQGVGGYTF. CDR3 DNA: TGTGCCAGCAGCCTGAGACAGGGGGTGGGTGGCTACACCTTC. V gene TRBV28 combines with J gene TRBJ1-2; TRBD1 agrees at 9 bases. Germline CDR1 MDHEN, CDR2 SYDVKM. The CDR3 contains 14 residues. V lost 6 bases, J lost 7 bases, and 9 bases stayed unmatched.

This chain links TRBV28 with TRBJ1-5; TRBD1 agrees at 9 bases. The CDR3 contains 14 residues. Trimming at V came to 5 bases and at J to 6 bases, leaving 5 bases not matched to a gene. Germline-derived CDR1 and CDR2 are MDHEN and SYDVKM. In DNA form, the CDR3 reads TGTGCCAGCAGTATTACAGGGGGCGTTCAGCCCCAGCATTTT. Its protein is CASSITGGVQPQHF.

V and J are TRBV20-1 and TRBJ2-6; D remains ambiguous. Deletions cut 3 bases from V and 6 bases from J, with 12 bases between. Germline-derived CDR1 and CDR2 are DFQATT and SNEGSKA (reference sequence). The CDR3 runs to 14 residues. The DNA for the CDR3 is TGCAGTGCTAGTCCGACTGGAGAGGCCAACGTCCTGACTTTC. Translating gives CSASPTGEANVLTF.

Only a few counts were recorded for this clone. The chain carries TRBV7-6 and TRBJ2-1, with D hard to call. This CDR3 has 15 residues. Germline-derived CDR1 and CDR2 are SGHVS and FNYEAQ. V dropped 5 bases and J dropped 9 bases, with 20 bases sitting between them. The CDR3 spells CASSPEVTLLTEQFF. CDR3 nucleotides: TGTGCCAGCAGCCCAGAGGTGACGCTCCTCACTGAGCAGTTCTTC.

The chain uses TRBV21-1 and TRBJ2-7; the table's D call TRBD2 went unverified against the DNA. TRBV21-1 corresponds to a pseudogene. The CDR3 covers 16 residues. The CDR3 spells CASSKEGLAGNYEQYV. The CDR3 DNA reads as TGTGCCAGCAGCAAAGAGGGACTAGCGGGGAACTACGAGCAGTACGTC.

V is TRBV5-5 and J is TRBJ1-2; D gene unclear. Germline-derived CDR1 and CDR2 are SGHKS and YYEKEE (reference sequence). The CDR3 runs 15 residues. V lost 2 bases to trimming and J lost 5 bases, with 16 bases between them. CDR3 bases: TGTGCCAGCAGCTTATTCCCTTCGGGGAATTATGGCTACACCTTC. Encoded protein: CASSLFPSGNYGYTF.

This chain joins TRBV5-1 and TRBJ2-2; 8 nucleotides match TRBD1. Unmatched junction bases numbered 5, after V lost 4 bases and J lost 6 bases. This CDR3 spans 14 amino acids. From germline, CDR1 is SGHRS and CDR2 YFSETQ. CDR3 nucleotides: TGCGCCAGCAGCCGGACAGGGATCCCCGGGGAGCTGTTTTTT. Translated: CASSRTGIPGELFF.

This chain links TRBV5-1 with TRBJ2-2; maybe TRBD1 (5 bases). The length of the CDR3 is 13 residues. Trimming pared 0 bases from V and 6 bases from J, leaving 6 bases between. Looked up from germline, CDR1 is SGHRS and CDR2 is YFSETQ. In DNA form, the CDR3 reads TGCGCCAGCAGCTTGGGGGGCCCCGGGGAGCTGTTTTTT. Amino acids: CASSLGGPGELFF. Variable domain in full (rest from reference TRBV5-1 and TRBJ2-2): KAGVTQTPRYLIKTRGQQVTLSCSPISGHRSVSWYQQTPGQGLQFLFEYFSETQRNKGNFPGRFSGRQFSNSRSEMNVSTLELGDSALYLCASSLGGPGELFFGEGSRLTVL.

This clone was counted a few times. The gene calls are TRBV19 and TRBJ1-6; TRBD1 aligns across 8 bases. Trimming took 4 bases from V and 7 from J; bases not matched to a gene: 3. Germline V gene sequence: CDR1 LNHDA, CDR2 SQIVND (reference sequence). The CDR3 consists of 14 residues. This CDR3 is CASSRTGINSPLHF. The CDR3 DNA sequence: TGTGCCAGTAGTAGGACAGGGATCAATTCACCCCTCCACTTT.

The chain employs TRBV18 and TRBJ2-3; 9 bases align to TRBD2. Germline CDR1 KGHSH, CDR2 LQKENI. The V segment lost 0 bases and the J segment 2 bases; nucleotides outside the gene matches: 3. The CDR3 has 16 residues. CDR3 in amino acids: CASSPPLAGYTDTQYF. CDR3 sequence (DNA): TGTGCCAGCTCACCACCCCTAGCGGGGTACACAGATACGCAGTATTTT. Looking up the rest from reference TRBV18 and TRBJ2-3 gives the full variable domain: NAGVMQNPRHLVRRRGQEARLRCSPMKGHSHVYWYRQLPEEGLKFMVYLQKENIIDESGMPKERFSAEFPKEGPSILRIQQVVRGDSAAYFCASSPPLAGYTDTQYFGPGTRLTVL.